This TCR beta chain was documented in a study of CD4 T cells in relation to SARS-CoV-2 and coronaviruses. Before the COVID-19 pandemic, during about 2010-2019, CD4+ T cells were taken from unexposed donors. The cells were cultured for under twelve days before CD4+ T cells were isolated. Assay: immunoSEQ multiplex PCR; the TCRdb copy retains only in-frame clones and omits some. The table shows more than 9,000 clones, with 65% to 90% occurring only once. V was clipped by 5 bases and J by 5 bases, with 19 bases between them. Germline V gene sequence: CDR1 MNHNY, CDR2 SVGAGI (reference sequence). The CDR3 is 15 residues long. Notes on this clone: As yet, its antigen is unknown.

The TCR sequence derives from a human donor in good health. The sequencing input was CD4+ T cells from PBMCs, cultured in vitro. This rearrangement joins TRBV6-6 to TRBJ2-7; maybe TRBD1 (6 bases). Written as DNA, the CDR3 is TGTGCCAGCAGTATACCTACAGGGTTGATCCACGAGCAGTACTTC. This sequence encodes CASSIPTGLIHEQYF.